This TCR beta chain was documented in a study of STAT5B mutations in CD4+ large granular lymphocyte leukemia. General study points: Main leukemic clonotypes were patient-specific, but more than 20% appeared at low frequency elsewhere. 8/27 top patient clones versus 2/35 control clones were TRBV06-family.

The germline CDR1 and CDR2 sequences are SGHNT and YYREEE (reference sequence). V was clipped by 0 bases and J by 0 bases; unmatched bases: 6. The CDR3 spans 18 residues. Sequencing was at survey level. Original processing methods: A productive frequency of 2.59 x 10-5 was the lowest detectable. Profiled with immunoSEQ multiplex PCR; TCRdb holds only in-frame clones, not every one. That table furnishes V, J and clone size, whereas the DNA furnished D and trimming. The sample holds roughly 23,000 clones; roughly 80% are singletons and the top ten take 8.6%. A note on this clone: Its antigen is unknown.

The sample consisted of CD4+ T cells from blood buffy coats. The chain uses TRBV5-4 and TRBJ2-3, with 11 bases that match TRBD2. This TCR was sampled from a human donor in good health. The CDR3 region has the DNA TGTGCCAGCAGCTTGGGGGGGACTAGCGGTCTGAGCACAGATACGCAGTATTTT. Encoded protein: CASSLGGTSGLSTDTQYF.